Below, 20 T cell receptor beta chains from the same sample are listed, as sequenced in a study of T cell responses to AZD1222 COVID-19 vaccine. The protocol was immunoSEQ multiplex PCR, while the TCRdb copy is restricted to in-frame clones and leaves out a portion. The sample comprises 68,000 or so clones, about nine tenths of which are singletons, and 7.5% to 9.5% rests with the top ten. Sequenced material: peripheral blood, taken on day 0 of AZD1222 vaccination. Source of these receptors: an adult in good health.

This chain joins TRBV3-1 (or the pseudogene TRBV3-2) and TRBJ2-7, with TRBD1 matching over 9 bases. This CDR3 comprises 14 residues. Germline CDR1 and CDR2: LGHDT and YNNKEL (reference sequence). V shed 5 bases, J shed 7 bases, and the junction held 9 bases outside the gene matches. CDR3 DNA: TGTGCCAGCAGCACCCGGGACAGGGACGGGGAGCAGTACTTC. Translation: CASSTRDRDGEQYF.

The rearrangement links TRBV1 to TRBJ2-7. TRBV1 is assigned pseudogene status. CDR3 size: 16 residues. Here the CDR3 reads CTSSQDVGQFSYEQYF. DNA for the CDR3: TGCACCAGCAGCCAAGATGTAGGCCAGTTTTCCTACGAGCAGTACTTC.

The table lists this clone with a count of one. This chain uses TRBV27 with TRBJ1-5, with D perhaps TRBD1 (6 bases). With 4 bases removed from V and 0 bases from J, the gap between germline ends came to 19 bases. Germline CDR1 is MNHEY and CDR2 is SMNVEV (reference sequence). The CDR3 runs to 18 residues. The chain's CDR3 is CASSYPPPDSPSNQPQHF. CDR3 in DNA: TGTGCCAGCAGTTACCCCCCCCCGGACAGCCCTAGCAATCAGCCCCAGCATTTT.

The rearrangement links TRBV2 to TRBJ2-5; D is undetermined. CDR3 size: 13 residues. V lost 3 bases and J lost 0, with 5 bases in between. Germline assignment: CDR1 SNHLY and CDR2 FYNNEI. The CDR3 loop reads CASSDLDQETQYF. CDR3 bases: TGTGCCAGCAGTGATCTAGACCAAGAGACCCAGTACTTC.

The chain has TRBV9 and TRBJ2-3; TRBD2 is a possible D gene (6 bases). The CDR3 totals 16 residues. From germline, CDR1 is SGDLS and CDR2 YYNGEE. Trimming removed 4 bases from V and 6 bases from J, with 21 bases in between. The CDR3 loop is CASSPKTSRRTDTQYF. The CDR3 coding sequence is TGTGCCAGCAGCCCGAAGACTAGTAGACGGACCGATACGCAGTATTTT.

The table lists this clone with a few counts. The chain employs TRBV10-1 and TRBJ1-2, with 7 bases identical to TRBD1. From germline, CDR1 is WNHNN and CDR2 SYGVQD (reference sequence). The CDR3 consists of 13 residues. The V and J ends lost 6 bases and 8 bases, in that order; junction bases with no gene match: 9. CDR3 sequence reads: CASRQGQVRGYTF. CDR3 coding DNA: TGCGCCAGCAGACAAGGACAGGTCCGGGGCTACACCTTC.

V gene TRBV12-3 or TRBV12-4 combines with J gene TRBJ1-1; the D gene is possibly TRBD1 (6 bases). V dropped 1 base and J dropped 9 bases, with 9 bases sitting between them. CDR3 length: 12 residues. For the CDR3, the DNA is TGTGCCAGCAGTTTAGTAGGGGGAAAAGCTTTCTTT. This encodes CASSLVGGKAFF.

This chain's CDR3 is CASKRGQGFGKLFF. The CDR3 nucleotides read TGTGCCAGCAAAAGAGGACAGGGGTTTGGAAAACTGTTTTTT. This chain uses TRBV6-5 with TRBJ1-4, with TRBD1 matching 9 bases. Unmatched junction bases numbered 10, after V lost 7 bases and J lost 10 bases. From germline, CDR1 is MNHEY and CDR2 SVGAGI. This CDR3 has 14 residues.

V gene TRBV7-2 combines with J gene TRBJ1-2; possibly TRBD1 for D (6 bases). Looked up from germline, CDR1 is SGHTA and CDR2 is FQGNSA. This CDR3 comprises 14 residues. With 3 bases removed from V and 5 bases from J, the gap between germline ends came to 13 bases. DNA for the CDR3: TGTGCCAGCAGCTTGTATTCAGGGGAGTATGGCTACACCTTC. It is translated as CASSLYSGEYGYTF.

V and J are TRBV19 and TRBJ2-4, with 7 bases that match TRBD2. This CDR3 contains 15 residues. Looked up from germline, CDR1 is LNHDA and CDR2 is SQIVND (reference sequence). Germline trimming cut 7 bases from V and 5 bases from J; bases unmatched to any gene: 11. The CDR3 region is CASTSWEGWENIQYF. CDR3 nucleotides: TGTGCCAGTACCTCTTGGGAGGGTTGGGAAAACATTCAGTACTTC.

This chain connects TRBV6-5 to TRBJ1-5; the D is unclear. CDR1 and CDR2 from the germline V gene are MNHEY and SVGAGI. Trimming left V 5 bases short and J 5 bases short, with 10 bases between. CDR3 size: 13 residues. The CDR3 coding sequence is TGTGCCAGCAGTCACAGTTCCTATCAGCCCCAGCATTTT. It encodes CASSHSSYQPQHF.

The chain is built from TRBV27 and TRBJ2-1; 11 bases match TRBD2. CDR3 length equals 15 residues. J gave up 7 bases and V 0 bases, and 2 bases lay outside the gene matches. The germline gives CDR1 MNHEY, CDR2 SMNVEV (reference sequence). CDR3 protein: CASSLSLAGVNEQFF. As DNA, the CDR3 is TGTGCCAGCAGTTTATCACTAGCGGGAGTTAATGAGCAGTTCTTC.

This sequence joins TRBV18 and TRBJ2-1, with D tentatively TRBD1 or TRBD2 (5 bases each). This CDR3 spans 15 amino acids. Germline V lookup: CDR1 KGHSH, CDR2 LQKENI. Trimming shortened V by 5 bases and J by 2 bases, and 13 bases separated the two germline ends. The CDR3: CASSAGHGTYNEQFF. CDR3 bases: TGTGCCAGCTCAGCAGGGCACGGGACCTACAATGAGCAGTTCTTC. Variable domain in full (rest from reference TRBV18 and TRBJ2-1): NAGVMQNPRHLVRRRGQEARLRCSPMKGHSHVYWYRQLPEEGLKFMVYLQKENIIDESGMPKERFSAEFPKEGPSILRIQQVVRGDSAAYFCASSAGHGTYNEQFFGPGTRLTVL.

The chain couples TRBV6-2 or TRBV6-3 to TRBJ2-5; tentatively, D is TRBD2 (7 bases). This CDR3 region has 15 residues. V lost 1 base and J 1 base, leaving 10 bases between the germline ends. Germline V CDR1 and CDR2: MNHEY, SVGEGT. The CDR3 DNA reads TGTGCCAGCAGTTACTTCGGGGGGCGCCAAGAGACCCAGTACTTC. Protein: CASSYFGGRQETQYF.

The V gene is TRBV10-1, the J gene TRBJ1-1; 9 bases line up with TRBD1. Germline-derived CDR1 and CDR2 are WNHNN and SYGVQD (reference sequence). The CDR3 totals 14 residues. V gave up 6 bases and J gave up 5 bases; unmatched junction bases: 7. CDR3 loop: CASRRDRERTEAFF. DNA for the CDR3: TGCGCCAGCAGACGGGACAGGGAGAGGACTGAAGCTTTCTTT.

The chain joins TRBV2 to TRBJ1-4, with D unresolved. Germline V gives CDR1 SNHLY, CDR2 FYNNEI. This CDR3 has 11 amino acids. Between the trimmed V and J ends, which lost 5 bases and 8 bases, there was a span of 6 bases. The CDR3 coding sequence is TGTGCCAGCAGTCTCAGAGAAAAACTGTTTTTT. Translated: CASSLREKLFF.

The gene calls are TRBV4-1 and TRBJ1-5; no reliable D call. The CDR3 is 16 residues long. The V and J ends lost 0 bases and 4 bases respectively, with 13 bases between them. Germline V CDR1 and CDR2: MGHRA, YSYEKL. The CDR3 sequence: CASSQDLARPNQPQHF. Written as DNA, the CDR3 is TGCGCCAGCAGCCAAGATTTGGCCAGACCTAATCAGCCCCAGCATTTT.

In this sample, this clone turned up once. CDR3 sequence (DNA): TGCGCCAGCAGCCAAGGGAATGGCTACACCTTC. It translates to CASSQGNGYTF. This chain links TRBV4-1 with TRBJ1-2; D remains ambiguous. Germline CDR1 and CDR2: MGHRA and YSYEKL. This CDR3 has 11 amino acids. Trimming shortened V by 1 base and J by 6 bases, and 3 bases separated the two germline ends.

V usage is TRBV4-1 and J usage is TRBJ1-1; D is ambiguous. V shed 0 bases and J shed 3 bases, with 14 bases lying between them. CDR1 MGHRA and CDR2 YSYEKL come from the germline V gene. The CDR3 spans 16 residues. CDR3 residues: CASSQDGLGADTEAFF. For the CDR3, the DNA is TGCGCCAGCAGCCAAGATGGGCTCGGTGCGGACACTGAAGCTTTCTTT.

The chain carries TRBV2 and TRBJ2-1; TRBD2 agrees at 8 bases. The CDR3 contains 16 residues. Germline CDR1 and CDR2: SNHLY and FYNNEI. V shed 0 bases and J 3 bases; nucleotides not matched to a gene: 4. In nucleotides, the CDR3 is TGTGCCAGCAGTGAAGCGGGACTAGAAGGCTACAATGAGCAGTTCTTC. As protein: CASSEAGLEGYNEQFF.